Following are 18 T cell receptor beta chains from one sample sequenced in a study of siplizumab effects on memory and regulatory T cells. Using immunoSEQ multiplex PCR, the repertoire was profiled, and TCRdb retains in-frame clones only, with some absent. The data show 85,000 to 90,000 clones, 75% to 90% seen once. Sample: CD4+ T cells sorted from blood. The receptors here all came from a human donor in good health.

This chain joins TRBV19 and TRBJ2-2; 11 bases map to TRBD2. The V gene's germline CDR1 is LNHDA and CDR2 SQIVND (reference sequence). Trimming at V came to 6 bases and at J to 6 bases, leaving 6 bases not matched to a gene. The CDR3 totals 15 residues. CDR3 nucleotides: TGTGCCAGTAGATTAGCGGGAGGGTCCCCCGGGGAGCTGTTTTTT. Residues: CASRLAGGSPGELFF.

J is TRBJ2-1 and V is TRBV28; 12 bases match TRBD1. From germline, CDR1 is MDHEN and CDR2 SYDVKM. V shed 7 bases and J 7 bases; nucleotides not matched to a gene: 11. The CDR3 spans 16 residues. The CDR3 protein is CASTLAGTGGRNEQFF. The CDR3 nucleotides are TGTGCCAGCACTCTAGCGGGGACAGGGGGCAGGAATGAGCAGTTCTTC.

V and J are TRBV11-2 and TRBJ2-1; 8 nucleotides match TRBD2. The CDR3 consists of 19 residues. The ends lost 2 bases at V and 0 bases at J; junction bases unmatched: 12. Germline loops: CDR1 SGHAT, CDR2 FQNNGV. CDR3 region: CASSLTGLAGWDSYNEQFF. CDR3 nucleotides: TGTGCCAGCAGCTTAACGGGCCTAGCGGGCTGGGACTCCTACAATGAGCAGTTCTTC. Filled out from reference TRBV11-2 and TRBJ2-1, the complete variable domain reads EAGVAQSPRYKIIEKRQSVAFWCNPISGHATLYWYQQILGQGPKLLIQFQNNGVVDDSQLPKDRFSAERLKGVDSTLKIQPAKLEDSAVYLCASSLTGLAGWDSYNEQFFGPGTRLTVL.

The chain couples TRBV7-2 to TRBJ2-1; 7 bases are shared with TRBD2. The CDR3 length is 15 residues. CDR1 is SGHTA, CDR2 FQGNSA, per germline. V trimming: 3 bases; J trimming: 6 bases; junction bases outside the gene matches: 8. The CDR3: CASSFGLVQVNEQFF. Written as DNA, the CDR3 is TGTGCCAGCAGCTTCGGACTAGTTCAAGTCAATGAGCAGTTCTTC.

The chain carries TRBV19 and TRBJ2-7; 11 bases are a match to TRBD2. J lost 4 bases, V lost 5 bases, and 4 bases had no gene match. The CDR3 extends over 14 amino acids. Germline CDR1 LNHDA, CDR2 SQIVND (reference sequence). The CDR3 sequence: CASSSRTSGYEQYF. In DNA, the CDR3 is TGTGCCAGTAGTTCACGGACTAGCGGGTACGAGCAGTACTTC.

Only a few counts were recorded for this clone. V and J are TRBV28 and TRBJ1-2, with D unresolved. V was trimmed by 5 bases and J by 1 base, leaving 11 bases between them. Looked up from germline, CDR1 is MDHEN and CDR2 is SYDVKM. This CDR3 has 14 amino acids. The CDR3 nucleotides are TGTGCCAGCAGTGAGGACGGAGATAACTATGGCTACACCTTC. Residues: CASSEDGDNYGYTF.

The genes are TRBV6-1 and TRBJ2-2; D is unclear. Trimming left V 6 bases short and J 7 bases short, with 6 bases between. Germline CDR1 is MNHNS and CDR2 is SASEGT. This CDR3 has 11 amino acids. CDR3 residues: CASRTLGELFF. CDR3 sequence (DNA): TGTGCCAGCAGAACCCTCGGGGAGCTGTTTTTT.

The rearrangement uses TRBV28 and TRBJ2-1, with TRBD1 matching over 8 bases. Per germline, CDR1 MDHEN and CDR2 SYDVKM. V trimming: 6 bases; J trimming: 3 bases; junction bases outside the gene matches: 1. The CDR3 extends over 13 amino acids. The CDR3 loop is CASRGQVYNEQFF. The DNA for the CDR3 is TGTGCCAGCAGGGGACAGGTCTACAATGAGCAGTTCTTC.

This chain uses TRBV29-1 with TRBJ1-4; 9 bases align to TRBD1. The CDR3 spans 14 residues. Looked up from germline, CDR1 is SQVTM and CDR2 is ANQGSEA. V lost 5 bases and J lost 7; bases outside the gene matches: 8. The CDR3 DNA sequence: TGCAGCGTTCTTCACAGGGGGCGTGGTGAAAAACTGTTTTTT. Protein: CSVLHRGRGEKLFF.

The chain joins TRBV7-6 to TRBJ1-1; 7 positions agree with TRBD1. The CDR3 is made up of 16 amino acids. J gave up 4 bases and V 3 bases, and 11 bases lay outside the gene matches. Germline V lookup: CDR1 SGHVS, CDR2 FNYEAQ. CDR3 region: CASSLQPTGAGTEAFF. CDR3 in DNA: TGTGCCAGCAGCTTGCAACCTACAGGGGCAGGCACTGAAGCTTTCTTT.

This clone came up once. V is TRBV6-5 and J is TRBJ1-2, with D possibly being TRBD1 (6 bases). This CDR3 has 15 amino acids. V lost 0 bases, J lost 4 bases, and 12 bases lay in between. From germline, CDR1 is MNHEY and CDR2 SVGAGI. The CDR3 DNA follows: TGTGCCAGCAGTTACTCGAAAGGGGGTTCCTATGGCTACACCTTC. This codes for CASSYSKGGSYGYTF.

This clone was seen only a few times. J is TRBJ1-5 and V is TRBV6-1, with D unresolved. This CDR3 has 13 amino acids. Germline loops: CDR1 MNHNS, CDR2 SASEGT. The V and J ends lost 0 bases and 6 bases respectively, with 6 bases between them. The CDR3 reads CASSEAGLQPQHF. DNA for the CDR3: TGTGCCAGCAGTGAAGCAGGCCTTCAGCCCCAGCATTTT.

The V and J genes are TRBV7-3 and TRBJ2-1; 11 nucleotides match TRBD2. Germline CDR1 and CDR2: SGHTA and FQGTGA. Trimming removed 3 bases from V and 5 bases from J; junction bases left unmatched: 15. The CDR3 length is 19 residues. The CDR3 reads CASSFGGLAGGGGDNEQFF. The DNA for the CDR3 is TGTGCCAGCAGCTTTGGGGGGCTAGCGGGAGGAGGAGGAGACAATGAGCAGTTCTTC.

V usage is TRBV19 and J usage is TRBJ1-5, with 11 bases fitting TRBD1. J was trimmed by 2 bases and V by 6 bases; bases with no gene match: 3. CDR1 LNHDA and CDR2 SQIVND come from the germline V gene (reference sequence). The CDR3 is made up of 15 amino acids. In nucleotides, the CDR3 is TGTGCCAGTAGCTGGGACAGGGGGGGCAATCAGCCCCAGCATTTT. This codes for CASSWDRGGNQPQHF.

The chain combines TRBV7-3 with TRBJ2-7; TRBD1 matches at 7 bases. Germline V gene sequence: CDR1 SGHTA, CDR2 FQGTGA. V lost 5 bases to trimming and J lost 0 bases; unmatched junction nucleotides: 13. CDR3 length: 17 residues. The CDR3 spells CASSLYKLRDSSYEQYF. CDR3 in DNA: TGTGCCAGCAGCCTCTACAAACTCCGGGACAGCTCCTACGAGCAGTACTTC.

V gene TRBV7-2 combines with J gene TRBJ2-1, with D perhaps matching TRBD2 (6 bases). This CDR3 comprises 16 residues. V was cut by 2 bases and J by 9 bases, with 20 bases left in between. CDR1 and CDR2 from the germline V gene are SGHTA and FQGNSA. In nucleotides, the CDR3 is TGTGCCAGCAGCTTAATGAGTACTAGCAGTTCCATTGAGCAGTTCTTC. The encoded protein is CASSLMSTSSSIEQFF.

The V gene is TRBV6-1, the J gene TRBJ2-7; D may be TRBD1 (6 bases). There are 14 residues in the CDR3. Germline V gene sequence: CDR1 MNHNS, CDR2 SASEGT. Between the trimmed V and J ends, which lost 6 bases and 9 bases, there was a span of 21 bases. The DNA of the CDR3 is TGTGCCAGCAGCCCCGGACAGAGCCCTTGGGTGCAGTACTTC. The encoded protein is CASSPGQSPWVQYF.

The chain uses TRBV5-7 and TRBJ2-7, with D tentatively TRBD2 (5 bases). TRBV5-7 is known as an ORF, though its function is uncertain. The CDR3 consists of 17 residues. V dropped 2 bases and J dropped 2 bases, with 20 bases sitting between them. The CDR3 sequence: CASSLRTIEGWAYEQYF. The CDR3 DNA reads as TGTGCCAGCAGCTTACGTACTATTGAGGGTTGGGCCTACGAGCAGTACTTC.